Shown below are 16 T cell receptor beta chains from a single sample sequenced in a study of technical replicates of blood from a handful of donors. Profiling relied on immunoSEQ multiplex PCR, and the TCRdb table lists in-frame clones only, not all of them. The sample holds tens of thousands of clones, around nine tenths seen once. The sequencing sample was made of T cells isolated from PBMCs. These TCRs come from a human donor in good health.

The chain combines TRBV30 with TRBJ1-6; 7 bases fit TRBD1. The J segment lost 4 bases and the V segment lost 4 bases, leaving 7 bases of the junction unmatched. CDR3 length: 15 residues. Germline assignment: CDR1 GTSNPN and CDR2 SVGIG (reference sequence). The CDR3 sequence: CAWMTGILYNSPLHF. CDR3 nucleotides: TGTGCCTGGATGACAGGGATCCTTTATAATTCACCCCTCCACTTT.

The chain uses TRBV7-9 and TRBJ2-1; 11 nucleotides match TRBD2. The CDR3 has 17 amino acids. V lost 5 bases, J lost 9 bases, and 15 bases stayed unmatched. Germline CDR1 is SEHNR and CDR2 is FQNEAQ (reference sequence). In DNA, the CDR3 is TGTGCCAGCAGCCGCACCCCGATAGCGGGAGGGCCCCTTGAGCAGTTCTTC. Encoded protein: CASSRTPIAGGPLEQFF.

The gene calls are TRBV11-2 and TRBJ1-1, with a weak D call TRBD1 (5 bases). Germline loops: CDR1 SGHAT, CDR2 FQNNGV. The CDR3 spans 17 residues. The V gene lost 0 bases and the J gene lost 1 base, with 15 bases spanning the gap. In nucleotides, the CDR3 is TGTGCCAGCAGCTTAGATCGGTCAAAGGGGTGGAACACTGAAGCTTTCTTT. It encodes CASSLDRSKGWNTEAFF.

This chain connects TRBV2 to TRBJ2-7, with 13 bases that match TRBD2. The length of the CDR3 is 12 residues. V was clipped by 7 bases and J by 12 bases; unmatched bases: 6. CDR1 is SNHLY and CDR2 is FYNNEI in the germline V gene. The CDR3 region is CASTRTSGSPYF. DNA for the CDR3: TGTGCCAGCACCCGGACTAGCGGGAGTCCGTACTTC.

This chain uses TRBV29-1 with TRBJ2-1; TRBD2 agrees at 8 bases. V gave up 1 base and J gave up 0 bases; unmatched junction bases: 8. This CDR3 is 17 amino acids long. Germline V gene lookup returns CDR1 SQVTM and CDR2 ANQGSEA. The CDR3 region has the DNA TGCAGCGTTGAAGGGGGTAGCGGGATACCCTCCTACAATGAGCAGTTCTTC. Protein product: CSVEGGSGIPSYNEQFF.

The chain has TRBV7-9 and TRBJ2-7, with D maybe TRBD2 (7 bases). V was clipped by 0 bases and J by 0 bases, with 9 bases between them. CDR1 and CDR2 (germline): SEHNR, FQNEAQ (reference sequence). This CDR3 is 15 amino acids long. CDR3 sequence reads: CASSLAGGPSYEQYF. The CDR3 DNA follows: TGTGCCAGCAGCTTAGCGGGGGGGCCCTCCTACGAGCAGTACTTC.

V and J are TRBV6-6 and TRBJ2-2; the D is unclear. Germline CDR1 is MNHNY and CDR2 is SVGAGI (reference sequence). The ends were cut back, 6 bases at V and 1 base at J, with 12 bases in the middle. This CDR3 has 15 residues. CDR3 residues: CASRFRERNTGELFF. CDR3 nucleotide sequence: TGTGCCAGCAGGTTTCGTGAGCGGAACACCGGGGAGCTGTTTTTT.

The chain uses TRBV7-9 and TRBJ2-2, with TRBD2 identical over 9 bases. Trimming took 1 base from V and 7 from J; bases not matched to a gene: 13. Germline loops: CDR1 SEHNR, CDR2 FQNEAQ (reference sequence). This CDR3 spans 18 amino acids. Here the CDR3 reads CASSLGESSGKDIGELFF. The CDR3 region has the DNA TGTGCCAGCAGCTTAGGCGAATCTAGCGGGAAAGATATCGGGGAGCTGTTTTTT.

V usage is TRBV7-9 and J usage is TRBJ1-2; D is ambiguous. V lost 1 base, J lost 4 bases, and 7 bases lay in between. The germline V gene encodes CDR1 SEHNR and CDR2 FQNEAQ (reference sequence). The CDR3 extends over 13 amino acids. The CDR3: CASSLGGAYGYTF. The CDR3 region has the DNA TGTGCCAGCAGCTTAGGCGGAGCCTATGGCTACACCTTC.

With regard to this clone: At one boundary the junction diverges from the germline segment, which might be a read error. The rearrangement joins TRBV6-6 to TRBJ2-5, with TRBD2 matching 14 bases. There are 14 residues in the CDR3. Germline CDR1 MNHNY, CDR2 SVGAGI (reference sequence). Here the CDR3 reads CASSYRTSGGSKDF. CDR3 DNA sequence: TGTGCCAGCAGTTACCGGACTAGCGGGGGGTCCAAGGACTTC.

The CDR3 DNA sequence: TGCGCCAGCAGCACGGGACTAGCGGATCTCTCCTACAATGAGCAGTTCTTC. It encodes CASSTGLADLSYNEQFF. The gene calls are TRBV5-1 and TRBJ2-1, with 11 bases fitting TRBD2. The CDR3 extends over 17 amino acids. The germline CDR1 and CDR2 sequences are SGHRS and YFSETQ. The J segment lost 0 bases and the V segment lost 4 bases, leaving 6 bases of the junction unmatched.

The rearrangement links TRBV2 to TRBJ2-1; D perhaps matches TRBD2 (7 bases). Trimming pared 1 base from V and 5 bases from J, leaving 12 bases between. Germline V lookup: CDR1 SNHLY, CDR2 FYNNEI. This CDR3 contains 15 residues. The CDR3 DNA is TGTGCCAGCAGTGAAGGCCGGGGGGCCCACAATGAGCAGTTCTTC. Its translation: CASSEGRGAHNEQFF.

The J gene is TRBJ1-5, the V gene TRBV27, with TRBD1 identical over 11 bases. The V gene end was trimmed by 6 bases and the J gene end by 5 bases; junction bases not matched to a gene: 3. The CDR3 extends over 14 amino acids. Germline CDR1 is MNHEY and CDR2 is SMNVEV (reference sequence). The CDR3 coding sequence is TGTGCCAGCAGACGGACAGGGGGCGATCAGCCCCAGCATTTT. Its protein product is CASRRTGGDQPQHF.

The V call is TRBV5-6, the J call TRBJ1-2, with 8 bases matching TRBD1. J gave up 0 bases and V 5 bases, and 6 bases lay outside the gene matches. Germline values: CDR1 SGHDT, CDR2 YYEEEE. The CDR3 loop spans 15 amino acids. The CDR3 loop is CASRGTGQANYGYTF. CDR3 DNA sequence: TGTGCCAGCAGGGGGACAGGACAAGCTAACTATGGCTACACCTTC. Together with reference TRBV5-6 and TRBJ1-2, the CDR3 gives the full variable domain: DAGVTQSPTHLIKTRGQQVTLRCSPKSGHDTVSWYQQALGQGPQFIFQYYEEEERQRGNFPDRFSGHQFPNYSSELNVNALLLGDSALYLCASRGTGQANYGYTFGSGTRLTVV.

The CDR3 DNA reads TGTGCCAGCAGCGTAGGGGGCAGCTACAATGAGCAGTTCTTC. Encoded protein: CASSVGGSYNEQFF. The chain employs TRBV9 and TRBJ2-1; tentative D call: TRBD1 (5 bases). Trimming pared 0 bases from V and 3 bases from J, leaving 7 bases between. The CDR3 is 14 residues long. Germline assignment: CDR1 SGDLS and CDR2 YYNGEE.

The genes are TRBV19 and TRBJ2-7, with 9 bases that match TRBD1. This CDR3 is 15 amino acids long. V trimming: 6 bases; J trimming: 5 bases; junction bases outside the gene matches: 11. Germline CDR1 is LNHDA and CDR2 is SQIVND (reference sequence). CDR3 nucleotides: TGTGCCAGTAGACTACAGGGGGCTGGTCCCCACGAGCAGTACTTC. This translates into CASRLQGAGPHEQYF.